A single sample is the source of the 24 T cell receptor beta chains below, sequenced in a study of blood T cell repertoires in COVID-19. Clones were read by immunoSEQ multiplex PCR, and TCRdb kept only the in-frame ones, dropping some. This table has approximately 140,000 clones, roughly 76% appearing once. Sequencing was done on a sample of peripheral blood. Receptors originate from a human donor with acute or convalescent COVID-19. The donor label of this sample is uncertain.

This chain joins TRBV2 and TRBJ2-7, with no clear D. V was cut by 5 bases and J by 6 bases, with 8 bases left in between. CDR3 size: 11 residues. The germline gives CDR1 SNHLY, CDR2 FYNNEI. The DNA of the CDR3 is TGTGCCAGCAGTCGACACCCCGAGCAGTACGTC. Translated: CASSRHPEQYV.

This chain joins TRBV3-1 (or the pseudogene TRBV3-2) and TRBJ2-7; 7 positions agree with TRBD1. The CDR3 totals 14 residues. Germline assignment: CDR1 LGHDT and CDR2 YNNKEL (reference sequence). Trimming at V came to 4 bases and at J to 0 bases, leaving 3 bases not matched to a gene. DNA for the CDR3: TGTGCCAGCAGCCTCCGGGACAGCTCCTACGAGCAGTACGTC. Translating it yields CASSLRDSSYEQYV.

The chain is built from TRBV21-1 and TRBJ2-7; the D call TRBD2 from the table was never checked on the DNA. TRBV21-1 is a recognized pseudogene. CDR3 size: 17 residues. CDR3 in amino acids: CASSKVRAGSSSYEQYV. CDR3 nucleotides: TGTGCCAGCAGCAAAGTTCGAGCGGGCTCAAGCTCCTACGAGCAGTACGTC.

The chain links TRBV4-1 to TRBJ1-2, with D tentatively TRBD1 (5 bases). Germline CDR1 and CDR2: MGHRA and YSYEKL. V was trimmed by 3 bases and J by 4 bases, leaving 21 bases between them. This CDR3 has 17 residues. The DNA for the CDR3 is TGCGCCAGCAGCCACCCCCAGGGAACCCTGGGCAGCTATGGCTACACCTTC. Amino acid sequence: CASSHPQGTLGSYGYTF.

The V and J genes are TRBV5-1 and TRBJ1-3; D might be TRBD1 (5 bases). The length of the CDR3 is 18 residues. V lost 0 bases, J lost 0 bases, and 16 bases lay in between. In germline, CDR1 is SGHRS, CDR2 YFSETQ. The CDR3 DNA is TGCGCCAGCAGCTTGGACGCAGGCAGGGTGGACTCTGGAAACACCATATATTTT. It codes for CASSLDAGRVDSGNTIYF.

The chain has TRBV4-1 and TRBJ1-6; D unresolved. Trimming removed 1 base at V and 0 bases at J, with 10 bases between. In germline, CDR1 is MGHRA, CDR2 YSYEKL. There are 17 residues in the CDR3. This chain's CDR3 is CASSQGSFGSYNSPLHF. DNA for the CDR3: TGCGCCAGCAGCCAAGGGTCATTCGGCTCCTATAATTCACCCCTCCACTTT.

V is TRBV7-8 and J is TRBJ1-1; no clear D gene. This CDR3 has 16 amino acids. V was shortened by 4 bases and J by 3 bases, with 18 bases between the two germline ends. In germline, CDR1 is SGHVS, CDR2 FQNEAQ. CDR3 nucleotides: TGTGCCAGCAGCTCCCGGGCCTTGATGAGGGACACTGAAGCTTTCTTT. Amino acid sequence: CASSSRALMRDTEAFF.

The CDR3 nucleotides are TGCAGCGTTGCCATCAGGGAGCAGTTCTTC. Its translation is CSVAIREQFF. The chain carries TRBV29-1 and TRBJ2-1, with unresolved D. This CDR3 comprises 10 residues. V lost 4 bases and J lost 10, with 8 bases in between. The germline V gene has CDR1 SQVTM and CDR2 ANQGSEA.

The genes are TRBV4-2 and TRBJ1-5; TRBD1 might be the D (6 bases). In germline, CDR1 is LGHNA, CDR2 YNFKEQ. V lost 1 base, J lost 2 bases, and 9 bases lay in between. This CDR3 has 15 residues. CDR3 sequence: CASSQVQGGNQPQHF. In DNA, the CDR3 is TGTGCCAGCAGCCAAGTACAGGGAGGCAATCAGCCCCAGCATTTT.

V gene TRBV30 combines with J gene TRBJ2-6; TRBD1 matches 10 bases. The length of the CDR3 is 20 residues. The germline CDR1 and CDR2 sequences are GTSNPN and SVGIG (reference sequence). Germline trimming cut 0 bases from V and 1 base from J; bases unmatched to any gene: 12. The CDR3 DNA is TGTGCCTGGAGTGTCCAAGGTTGGGACAGGGGTTTTTCTGGGGCCAACGTCCTGACTTTC. It is translated as CAWSVQGWDRGFSGANVLTF.

The V and J genes are TRBV4-1 and TRBJ2-1, with 11 nucleotides matching TRBD2. The CDR3 is 19 amino acids. CDR1 and CDR2 from the germline V gene are MGHRA and YSYEKL. J gave up 0 bases and V 5 bases, and 12 bases lay outside the gene matches. CDR3 loop: CASSEVPLAGAFSYNEQFF. The DNA of the CDR3 is TGCGCCAGCAGCGAGGTCCCACTAGCGGGGGCCTTCTCCTACAATGAGCAGTTCTTC.

J is TRBJ1-1 and V is TRBV19, with a weak D call TRBD1 (6 bases). Trimming stripped 3 bases from V and 0 bases from J, with 11 bases between. Germline lookup yields CDR1 LNHDA and CDR2 SQIVND (reference sequence). The CDR3 runs to 15 residues. The CDR3 is CASSMAGGLNTEAFF. The CDR3 nucleotides are TGTGCCAGTAGTATGGCGGGGGGGCTGAACACTGAAGCTTTCTTT.

Only a few counts were recorded for this clone. V and J are TRBV7-8 and TRBJ2-1; maybe TRBD1 (6 bases). CDR1 is SGHVS and CDR2 is FQNEAQ in the germline V gene. Trimming pared 4 bases from V and 7 bases from J, leaving 23 bases between. This CDR3 spans 17 amino acids. The CDR3 nucleotides read TGTGCCAGCAGCTGGACGTACAGGGCCCATATCGTAAATGAGCAGTTCTTC. It is translated as CASSWTYRAHIVNEQFF.

This clone was counted only a few times. The chain uses TRBV6-5 and TRBJ1-5, with 7 bases identical to TRBD1. Trimming at V came to 0 bases and at J to 2 bases, leaving 1 base not matched to a gene. Germline-derived CDR1 and CDR2 are MNHEY and SVGAGI. The CDR3 has 15 amino acids. CDR3 protein: CASSYSGTGNQPQHF. The CDR3 coding sequence is TGTGCCAGCAGTTACTCAGGGACAGGCAATCAGCCCCAGCATTTT.

This chain connects TRBV3-1 (or the pseudogene TRBV3-2) to TRBJ1-6; no clear D gene. Deletions cut 4 bases from V and 13 bases from J, with 17 bases between. Germline lookup yields CDR1 LGHDT and CDR2 YNNKEL (reference sequence). The CDR3 loop spans 14 amino acids. The CDR3 sequence: CASSLRRSETPLHF. CDR3 sequence (DNA): TGTGCCAGCAGCCTCCGGCGGAGCGAGACGCCCCTCCACTTT.

The chain is built from TRBV5-1 and TRBJ1-1, with 8 bases fitting TRBD1. The J segment lost 0 bases and the V segment lost 4 bases, leaving 5 bases of the junction unmatched. Germline lookup yields CDR1 SGHRS and CDR2 YFSETQ. The CDR3 runs 15 residues. CDR3 region: CASSETGALNTEAFF. CDR3 nucleotide sequence: TGCGCCAGCAGCGAGACAGGGGCCTTGAACACTGAAGCTTTCTTT.

A single count supports this clone. V gene TRBV12-5 combines with J gene TRBJ1-1, with TRBD1 matching over 8 bases. V lost 6 bases and J lost 5; bases outside the gene matches: 14. Germline V lookup: CDR1 LGHNT, CDR2 FRNRAP. This CDR3 spans 16 amino acids. The chain's CDR3 is CASGPPFRGRVTEAFF. CDR3 nucleotides: TGTGCTAGTGGCCCTCCGTTCAGGGGGCGAGTGACTGAAGCTTTCTTT.

This clone is a singleton in its sample. The chain recombines TRBV5-1 with TRBJ1-2; D possibly corresponds to TRBD1 (6 bases). V was clipped by 0 bases and J by 6 bases, with 15 bases between them. CDR3 length: 15 residues. The V gene's germline CDR1 is SGHRS and CDR2 YFSETQ. This chain's CDR3 is CASSLAGQPSHGYTF. CDR3 nucleotide sequence: TGCGCCAGCAGCTTGGCAGGACAGCCATCACATGGCTACACCTTC.

A single count supports this clone. The genes are TRBV27 and TRBJ1-5, with D perhaps matching TRBD1 (6 bases). The germline V and J ends were trimmed by 7 bases and 4 bases, with 20 bases remaining between them. Germline V gives CDR1 MNHEY, CDR2 SMNVEV (reference sequence). This CDR3 is built from 16 residues. For the CDR3, the DNA is TGTGCCAGCACCCCCTTACAGGGTTTGGGGAATCAGCCCCAGCATTTT. Residues: CASTPLQGLGNQPQHF.

V is TRBV5-6 and J is TRBJ2-6; D may be TRBD1 (6 bases). Germline-derived CDR1 and CDR2 are SGHDT and YYEEEE. CDR3 size: 15 residues. V was clipped by 7 bases and J by 0 bases, with 11 bases between them. The CDR3 loop is CASQGFFSGANVLTF. CDR3 coding DNA: TGTGCCAGCCAGGGGTTCTTCTCTGGGGCCAACGTCCTGACTTTC.

V gene TRBV6-5 combines with J gene TRBJ1-5, with TRBD1 matching over 7 bases. CDR1 and CDR2 from the germline V gene are MNHEY and SVGAGI. This CDR3 is 14 amino acids long. V lost 8 bases, J lost 6 bases, and 10 bases stayed unmatched. The CDR3: CASARTGDSQPQHF. The CDR3 nucleotides are TGTGCCAGCGCTCGAACAGGGGATAGTCAGCCCCAGCATTTT.

This chain connects TRBV5-1 to TRBJ2-3; D is unclear. Germline CDR1 and CDR2: SGHRS and YFSETQ. CDR3 length equals 16 residues. V gave up 0 bases and J gave up 4 bases, with 15 bases separating them. The CDR3: CASSLAMGLSADTQYF. The CDR3 DNA is TGCGCCAGCAGCTTGGCTATGGGCCTCTCCGCAGATACGCAGTATTTT.

This rearrangement joins TRBV9 to TRBJ2-5, with a tentative D call TRBD2 (5 bases). Germline values: CDR1 SGDLS, CDR2 YYNGEE. The V and J ends lost 2 bases and 2 bases respectively, with 13 bases between them. This CDR3 is built from 15 residues. This CDR3 is CASSVSGGNQETQYF. CDR3 DNA sequence: TGTGCCAGCAGCGTCAGCGGCGGTAATCAAGAGACCCAGTACTTC.

This rearrangement joins TRBV18 to TRBJ1-1; 8 bases align to TRBD1. CDR3 length: 13 amino acids. Germline values: CDR1 KGHSH, CDR2 LQKENI. V dropped 7 bases and J dropped 4; count of bases not matched to a gene: 5. CDR3 amino acids: CASFPGGTTEAFF. In nucleotides, the CDR3 is TGTGCCAGCTTCCCAGGGGGCACCACTGAAGCTTTCTTT.